This entry lists 17 T cell receptor beta chains sequenced from one sample in a study of cytomegalovirus exposure and HLA in healthy donors (dated by TCRdb to about 2017). Library preparation used the immunoSEQ multiplex PCR assay. For the multiplex PCR, a mixture combining 60 forward primers for TCR Vbeta segments and 13 reverse primers for TCR Jbeta segments was used. In TCRdb, the immuneACCESS table is reduced to in-frame sequences with V and J assigned. These tables do not hold every clone; where another copy was compared, an unresolved V gene accounts for under half, and the others remain unexplained. The sample table contains 100,000 to 150,000 clones; only one count was recorded for roughly 74% of them. Around 5.5% of the sample rests with the top ten. Specimen: PBMCs. Every receptor here comes from a woman aged 45-60 years in good health and CMV-seropositive.

The CDR3 region is CASGLQGSYNEQFF. The CDR3 nucleotides are TGCGCCAGCGGGCTGCAGGGGAGCTACAATGAGCAGTTCTTC. The chain has TRBV5-1 and TRBJ2-1; D might be TRBD1 (6 bases). This CDR3 has 14 residues. CDR1 and CDR2 from the germline V gene are SGHRS and YFSETQ. The V end was cut by 7 bases, the J end by 3 bases, with 14 bases between.

This sequence joins TRBV27 and TRBJ2-2; 7 nucleotides match TRBD2. CDR1 is MNHEY, CDR2 SMNVEV, per germline (reference sequence). V lost 4 bases to trimming and J lost 4 bases; unmatched junction nucleotides: 12. CDR3 size: 17 residues. CDR3 region: CASSSHLGREPTGELFF. Here the CDR3 DNA reads TGTGCCAGCAGTTCCCACCTTGGGAGGGAGCCCACCGGGGAGCTGTTTTTT.

The chain links TRBV5-1 to TRBJ2-3, with D possibly being TRBD1 (6 bases). Germline V gives CDR1 SGHRS, CDR2 YFSETQ. There are 14 residues in the CDR3. Trimming left V 7 bases short and J 2 bases short, with 14 bases between. The CDR3, as DNA: TGCGCCAGCGGGCGACAGGCCAACACAGATACGCAGTATTTT. Its protein is CASGRQANTDTQYF.

The chain joins TRBV27 to TRBJ2-7, with D perhaps TRBD1 (6 bases). CDR1 and CDR2 (germline): MNHEY, SMNVEV (reference sequence). The V and J ends lost 0 bases and 2 bases respectively, with 14 bases between them. The CDR3 is 16 amino acids. CDR3 residues: CASSLSRTDLTYEQYF. The CDR3 coding sequence is TGTGCCAGCAGTTTATCGCGGACAGATCTAACCTACGAGCAGTACTTC.

V and J are TRBV10-3 and TRBJ2-2, with a weak D call TRBD2 (6 bases). Trimming took 7 bases from V and 7 from J, leaving 7 bases between them. The germline CDR1 and CDR2 sequences are ENHRY and SYGVKD. CDR3 size: 11 residues. CDR3 coding DNA: TGTGCCATCACGGAGGGCGGGGAGCTGTTTTTT. Amino acids: CAITEGGELFF.

This chain links TRBV5-4 with TRBJ2-5, with D maybe TRBD2 (8 bases). Trimming stripped 0 bases from V and 5 bases from J, with 17 bases between. The germline CDR1 and CDR2 sequences are SGHNT and YYREEE (reference sequence). CDR3 length equals 16 residues. CDR3 sequence (DNA): TGTGCCAGCAGCTTGGCCGTAGGGGGCGGGGGGGAGACCCAGTACTTC. This gives the protein CASSLAVGGGGETQYF.

This clone was counted a few times. The chain has TRBV2 and TRBJ1-1, with 7 bases fitting TRBD1. After removal of 3 bases from V and 3 bases from J, the junction contained 10 bases not matched to a gene. The CDR3 spans 16 residues. The V gene's germline CDR1 is SNHLY and CDR2 FYNNEI. This CDR3 reads CASSDLTGLGDTEAFF. The CDR3 nucleotides read TGTGCCAGCAGTGATTTGACAGGGTTGGGGGACACTGAAGCTTTCTTT.

The genes are TRBV5-5 and TRBJ2-7, with 9 bases aligning to TRBD2. The CDR3 has 15 amino acids. Germline lookup yields CDR1 SGHKS and CDR2 YYEKEE (reference sequence). The ends lost 2 bases at V and 2 bases at J; junction bases unmatched: 5. CDR3 sequence reads: CASSFQAGGAYEQYF. The CDR3 bases are TGTGCCAGCAGCTTTCAAGCGGGGGGAGCCTACGAGCAGTACTTC. The whole variable domain, remainder taken from reference TRBV5-5 and TRBJ2-7, is DAGVTQSPTHLIKTRGQQVTLRCSPISGHKSVSWYQQVLGQGPQFIFQYYEKEERGRGNFPDRFSARQFPNYSSELNVNALLLGDSALYLCASSFQAGGAYEQYFGPGTRLTVT.

This clone was seen more than once but under ten times. The rearrangement joins TRBV7-2 to TRBJ2-5, with a tentative D call TRBD2 (5 bases). Trimming left V 1 base short and J 2 bases short, with 14 bases between. Looked up from germline, CDR1 is SGHTA and CDR2 is FQGNSA. CDR3 length: 16 amino acids. CDR3 DNA: TGTGCCAGCAGCTTAGTTGGAACGGAGGCTCAAGAGACCCAGTACTTC. This encodes CASSLVGTEAQETQYF. Filled out from reference TRBV7-2 and TRBJ2-5, the complete variable domain reads GAGVSQSPSNKVTEKGKDVELRCDPISGHTALYWYRQSLGQGLEFLIYFQGNSAPDKSGLPSDRFSAERTGGSVSTLTIQRTQQEDSAVYLCASSLVGTEAQETQYFGPGTRLLVL.

This clone was seen only a few times. The rearrangement uses TRBV5-4 and TRBJ2-5; TRBD2 is a possible D gene (6 bases). The CDR3 is 15 amino acids. Germline CDR1 and CDR2: SGHNT and YYREEE (reference sequence). Trimming pared 3 bases from V and 0 bases from J, leaving 12 bases between. CDR3 protein: CASSSDAGYQETQYF. The CDR3 DNA reads TGTGCCAGCAGCTCTGACGCGGGGTACCAAGAGACCCAGTACTTC.

The chain carries TRBV5-1 and TRBJ1-2; D is undetermined. Trimming took 4 bases from V and 2 from J, leaving 15 bases between them. The germline CDR1 and CDR2 sequences are SGHRS and YFSETQ. CDR3 length: 15 residues. Here the CDR3 DNA reads TGCGCCAGCAGCCCCGCTGGCCATACAAACTATGGCTACACCTTC. Translated: CASSPAGHTNYGYTF.

J is TRBJ2-6 and V is TRBV2; 7 positions match TRBD1. Germline lookup yields CDR1 SNHLY and CDR2 FYNNEI. Losses at the gene ends were 8 bases for V and 5 bases for J; bases not matched to a gene: 6. The CDR3 is made up of 14 amino acids. The CDR3: CASQGGSRANVLTF. In nucleotides, the CDR3 is TGTGCCAGCCAAGGGGGCAGTCGGGCCAACGTCCTGACTTTC.

This chain uses TRBV7-8 with TRBJ1-1; 7 nucleotides line up with TRBD1. V shed 0 bases, J shed 0 bases, and the junction held 10 bases outside the gene matches. The CDR3 is 18 residues long. Germline-derived CDR1 and CDR2 are SGHVS and FQNEAQ. The CDR3 sequence: CASSLANMRRGLNTEAFF. The DNA of the CDR3 is TGTGCCAGCAGCTTAGCGAACATGAGGAGGGGGCTGAACACTGAAGCTTTCTTT.

This chain connects TRBV7-2 to TRBJ2-2; D possibly corresponds to TRBD1 (6 bases). V was pared by 5 bases and J by 6 bases, with 10 bases between. CDR1 SGHTA and CDR2 FQGNSA come from the germline V gene. The length of the CDR3 is 13 residues. The CDR3 DNA sequence: TGTGCCAGCAGCACGCAGGGGTCCGGGGAGCTGTTTTTT. It translates to CASSTQGSGELFF. Using reference TRBV7-2 and TRBJ2-2 for the parts outside the CDR3, the full variable domain is GAGVSQSPSNKVTEKGKDVELRCDPISGHTALYWYRQSLGQGLEFLIYFQGNSAPDKSGLPSDRFSAERTGGSVSTLTIQRTQQEDSAVYLCASSTQGSGELFFGEGSRLTVL.

The CDR3 loop is CASGRGTLSYEQYF. The CDR3 DNA is TGTGCTAGTGGTCGTGGGACTCTTTCCTACGAGCAGTACTTC. V gene TRBV12-5 combines with J gene TRBJ2-7; D might be TRBD2 (6 bases). V was trimmed by 5 bases and J by 1 base, leaving 12 bases between them. CDR1 and CDR2 from the germline V gene are LGHNT and FRNRAP. The CDR3 extends over 14 amino acids.

The rearrangement uses TRBV5-4 and TRBJ2-7; D is perhaps TRBD2 (5 bases). Per the germline V gene, CDR1 is SGHNT and CDR2 is YYREEE (reference sequence). This CDR3 is built from 13 residues. The V end was cut by 3 bases, the J end by 2 bases, with 9 bases between. CDR3 sequence (DNA): TGTGCCAGCAGCTCCCCGCGGGCCTACGAGCAGTACTTC. It is translated as CASSSPRAYEQYF.

In the case of this clone: Distinct nucleotide sequences in the sample also encode this CDR3. This chain joins TRBV18 and TRBJ2-7; 8 bases are shared with TRBD1. Germline V gene sequence: CDR1 KGHSH, CDR2 LQKENI. V lost 6 bases, J lost 4 bases, and 5 bases stayed unmatched. The CDR3 length is 13 residues. DNA of the CDR3: TGTGCCAGCTCTCGGGACAGGTCTTACGAGCAGTACTTC. Translated, it gives CASSRDRSYEQYF.